Listed below are T cell receptor beta chains from one sample, sequenced in a study of T cells after yellow fever vaccination. TCRdb re-derived calls from the 5' RACE reads in MiXCR, one entry per CDR3 protein. The table has some 350,000 distinct CDR3 sequences, about 6% seen once. Sequenced material: PBMCs, taken 5 days after the yellow fever booster vaccination. The receptors originated from a man aged 30 to 45 who received the YFV17D yellow fever vaccine. The CDR3 runs from the conserved cysteine through the conserved F or W. Fields, in order: CDR3 length, clone size, D gene, V gene, J gene, CDR3 protein, CDR3 DNA. The D gene is left open where the match is weak. Not all rows give a size; the values are once, few, many and, for expanded clones, a class.

>13|few|-|TRBV20-1|TRBJ2-1
CSAERPVYNEQFF
TGCAGTGCCGAACGACCGGTTTACAATGAGCAGTTCTTC
>15|few|TRBD2|TRBV6-2/TRBV6-3|TRBJ2-7
CASSPSGRSFYEQYF
TGTGCCAGCAGCCCTAGCGGGAGATCTTTCTACGAGCAGTACTTC
>16|few|-|TRBV7-2|TRBJ1-3
CASSLVGVISGNTIYF
TGTGCCAGCAGCTTAGTCGGGGTTATCTCTGGAAACACCATATATTTT
>14|many|-|TRBV28|TRBJ2-1
CASSLLRDYNEQFF
TGTGCCAGCAGTTTACTGCGGGACTACAATGAGCAGTTCTTC
>15|few|-|TRBV7-9|TRBJ2-6
CASSFGGTGANVLTF
TGTGCCAGCAGCTTTGGGGGAACTGGGGCCAACGTCCTGACTTTC
>14|-|-|TRBV7-2|TRBJ1-2
CASSQQGTAYGYTF
TGTGCCAGCAGCCAGCAGGGTACAGCCTATGGCTACACCTTC
>14|many|-|TRBV12-5|TRBJ2-1
CASGPAGAYNEQFF
TGTGCTAGTGGTCCCGCCGGGGCCTACAATGAGCAGTTCTTC
>15|-|TRBD1|TRBV20-1|TRBJ2-3
CSARDRDRGTDKQYF
TGCAGTGCTAGAGATAGGGACAGGGGAACAGATAAGCAGTATTTT
>14|many|-|TRBV4-3|TRBJ2-3
CASSQVNSPDTQYF
TGCGCCAGCAGCCAAGTGAACAGTCCGGATACGCAGTATTTT
>13|few|-|TRBV24-1|TRBJ2-5
CATSPGTPQTQYF
TGTGCCACCAGTCCCGGGACCCCTCAGACCCAGTACTTC
>13|few|TRBD1|TRBV20-1|TRBJ1-1
CSAADRGDTEAFF
TGCAGTGCTGCCGACAGGGGAGACACTGAAGCTTTCTTT
>15|-|TRBD1|TRBV12-3/TRBV12-4|TRBJ1-5
CASSSSDREDQPQHF
TGTGCCAGCAGTTCCTCGGACAGGGAAGATCAGCCCCAGCATTTT
>13|few|-|TRBV20-1|TRBJ1-5
CSANVVGGGPQHF
TGCAGTGCTAACGTTGTGGGGGGAGGGCCCCAGCATTTT
>13|many|TRBD2|TRBV10-3|TRBJ2-1
CAVTSEYNGEQFF
TGTGCCGTGACTAGCGAATACAACGGTGAGCAGTTCTTC
>14|few|-|TRBV20-1|TRBJ1-5
CSARDSQGGQPQHF
TGCAGTGCTAGAGATTCCCAGGGAGGACAGCCCCAGCATTTT
>14|many|-|TRBV29-1|TRBJ1-5
CSVAGGYSNQPQHF
TGCAGCGTTGCCGGGGGTTATAGCAATCAGCCCCAGCATTTT
>14|many|-|TRBV10-1|TRBJ2-1
CASSDREGYNEQFF
TGCGCCAGCAGTGACAGGGAAGGCTACAATGAGCAGTTCTTC
>15|many|TRBD2|TRBV7-8|TRBJ2-7
CASSSQGGSKYEQYF
TGTGCCAGCAGCAGCCAGGGCGGGAGTAAATACGAGCAGTACTTC
>16|-|TRBD2|TRBV5-6|TRBJ2-1
CASSLTGGSSYNEQFF
TGTGCCAGCAGCTTGACGGGAGGGAGCTCCTACAATGAGCAGTTCTTC
>12|many|-|TRBV20-1|TRBJ2-7
CSARLGVYEQYF
TGCAGTGCTAGACTAGGAGTATACGAGCAGTACTTC
>10|few|-|TRBV29-1|TRBJ1-1
CSVGTAEAFF
TGCAGCGTTGGGACGGCTGAAGCTTTCTTT
>13|many|TRBD1|TRBV10-1|TRBJ2-7
CASRGQGMSEQYF
TGCGCCAGCAGGGGACAGGGTATGTCCGAGCAGTACTTC
>12|-|TRBD1|TRBV29-1|TRBJ2-2
CSVDRGPGELFF
TGCAGCGTTGACAGGGGGCCCGGGGAGCTGTTTTTT
>15|many|TRBD2|TRBV20-1|TRBJ2-2
CSARVAGLANGELFF
TGCAGTGCTAGAGTGGCAGGACTAGCTAACGGGGAGCTGTTTTTT
>19|few|-|TRBV28|TRBJ2-6
CASSLLGAGDSSGANVLTF
TGTGCCAGCAGTTTATTGGGAGCAGGCGACTCCTCTGGGGCCAACGTCCTGACTTTC
>15|-|TRBD1|TRBV7-7|TRBJ2-5
CASSLEGTGFETQYF
TGTGCTAGCAGCTTAGAAGGGACAGGGTTCGAGACCCAGTACTTC
>13|many|-|TRBV20-1|TRBJ2-1
CSASVDIYNEQFF
TGCAGTGCTAGCGTAGACATATACAATGAGCAGTTCTTC
>16|few|TRBD2|TRBV20-1|TRBJ2-7
CSARDPSSGGSYEQYF
TGCAGTGCTAGAGACCCCTCTAGCGGGGGTAGTTACGAGCAGTACTTC
>16|many|-|TRBV5-1|TRBJ1-1
CASSLAGAALNTEAFF
TGCGCCAGCAGCTTGGCGGGGGCAGCTCTGAACACTGAAGCTTTCTTT
>13|-|-|TRBV20-1|TRBJ2-3
CRALGQGGDTQYF
TGCAGGGCGTTGGGCCAAGGTGGAGATACGCAGTATTTT
>16|-|TRBD1|TRBV7-9|TRBJ1-5
CASSPGTGVFNQPQHF
TGTGCCAGCAGCCCCGGGACAGGGGTGTTCAATCAGCCCCAGCATTTT
>15|-|-|TRBV4-2|TRBJ2-3
CASSQVTGVTDTQYF
TGTGCCAGCAGCCAAGTGACCGGGGTCACAGATACGCAGTATTTT
>15|-|-|TRBV7-2|TRBJ2-5
CASSQGGRGRAAQYF
TGTGCCAGCAGCCAGGGGGGGCGGGGACGTGCGGCCCAGTACTTC
>15|many|-|TRBV5-1|TRBJ1-1
CASSFVVQGEGEAFF
TGCGCCAGCAGCTTCGTTGTTCAAGGGGAGGGTGAAGCTTTCTTT
>16|few|TRBD2|TRBV6-1|TRBJ2-1
CASSPLGVAGNNEQFF
TGTGCCAGCAGCCCTCTCGGGGTAGCGGGGAACAATGAGCAGTTCTTC
>13|few|TRBD2|TRBV10-3|TRBJ2-5
CATWVAGMETQYF
TGTGCCACCTGGGTAGCGGGAATGGAGACCCAGTACTTC
>13|-|-|TRBV28|TRBJ1-2
CASGIRPNYGYTF
TGTGCCAGCGGTATAAGGCCCAACTATGGCTACACCTTC
>13|many|-|TRBV7-9|TRBJ2-5
CASSGRTQETQYF
TGTGCCAGCAGCGGCCGGACCCAAGAGACCCAGTACTTC
>16|many|TRBD2|TRBV5-1|TRBJ2-3
CASSSLAGFSTDTQYF
TGCGCCAGCAGCTCGTTAGCGGGATTTAGCACAGATACGCAGTATTTT
>14|-|-|TRBV4-1|TRBJ1-2
CASSQGGTRYGYTF
TGCGCCAGCAGCCAAGGAGGCACCCGGTATGGCTACACCTTC
>13|-|-|TRBV6-2/TRBV6-3|TRBJ2-1
CASIDPRRNEQFF
TGTGCCAGCATCGACCCGCGGCGGAATGAGCAGTTCTTC
>14|few|-|TRBV20-1|TRBJ2-2
CSAREYTGSGELFF
TGCAGTGCTAGAGAGTACACAGGGTCCGGGGAGCTGTTTTTT
>15|few|-|TRBV6-5|TRBJ2-2
CASSYSGRVTGELFF
TGTGCCAGCAGTTACTCGGGAAGGGTTACCGGGGAGCTGTTTTTT
>13|-|-|TRBV7-3|TRBJ2-1
CASGASSYNEQFF
TGTGCCAGCGGAGCCTCTTCCTACAATGAGCAGTTCTTC
>14|many|TRBD1|TRBV6-1|TRBJ2-7
CASSTGGSSYEQYF
TGTGCCAGCAGCACAGGGGGCTCAAGCTACGAGCAGTACTTC
>14|many|TRBD2|TRBV7-6|TRBJ2-7
CASSLDSGAYEQYF
TGTGCCAGCAGCCTCGATAGCGGGGCCTACGAGCAGTACTTC
>15|many|TRBD2|TRBV30|TRBJ2-2
CAWSKRELATGELFF
TGTGCCTGGAGTAAGCGGGAGCTAGCCACCGGGGAGCTGTTTTTT
>15|many|TRBD1|TRBV30|TRBJ1-5
CAWNRGSGLGQPQHF
TGTGCCTGGAACAGGGGAAGTGGTCTCGGTCAGCCCCAGCATTTT
>13|few|-|TRBV11-2|TRBJ2-2
CASSPDQVGELFF
TGTGCCAGCAGCCCCGACCAAGTAGGGGAGCTGTTTTTT